These 25 T cell receptor beta chains were all obtained from the same sample, sequenced in a study of blood T cell repertoires in COVID-19. The table came from immunoSEQ multiplex PCR; TCRdb's copy has only in-frame clones and leaves some out. The table records about 190,000 clones, roughly 88% of them present only once. The source material was PBMCs or T cells enriched from blood (not recorded which). The receptors were sampled from a woman younger than 45 who had recovered from COVID-19.

A few counts support this clone. The rearrangement joins TRBV27 to TRBJ2-7; 11 bases align to TRBD1. The germline CDR1 and CDR2 sequences are MNHEY and SMNVEV (reference sequence). This CDR3 region has 14 residues. Trimming took 5 bases from V and 4 from J; bases not matched to a gene: 4. This CDR3 reads CASSAGTGGYEQYF. CDR3 DNA: TGTGCCAGCAGTGCCGGGACAGGGGGTTACGAGCAGTACTTC.

The genes are TRBV6-1 and TRBJ2-7; 7 bases agree with TRBD1. The V segment lost 2 bases and the J segment 4 bases; nucleotides outside the gene matches: 5. The germline V gene has CDR1 MNHNS and CDR2 SASEGT. This CDR3 spans 14 amino acids. CDR3 protein: CASSEFRDSYEQYF. The CDR3 DNA sequence: TGTGCCAGCAGTGAATTTAGGGACAGTTACGAGCAGTACTTC.

The chain is built from TRBV19 and TRBJ2-1; 9 bases are shared with TRBD2. J was trimmed by 1 base and V by 4 bases; bases with no gene match: 5. In germline, CDR1 is LNHDA, CDR2 SQIVND (reference sequence). CDR3 length: 16 residues. The CDR3 DNA reads TGTGCCAGTAGTACCTCTAGCGGGATGTCCTACAATGAGCAGTTCTTC. Translated, it gives CASSTSSGMSYNEQFF.

This clone appeared many times. The J gene is TRBJ2-2, the V gene TRBV25-1; 9 bases align to TRBD2. This CDR3 region has 18 residues. The germline CDR1 and CDR2 sequences are MGHDK and SYGVNS. V dropped 4 bases and J dropped 5; count of bases not matched to a gene: 14. As DNA, the CDR3 is TGTGCCAGCAGTGTAACCCTACCGAGCGGGAGGTCGACCGGGGAGCTGTTTTTT. Its protein product is CASSVTLPSGRSTGELFF.

The V and J genes are TRBV6-5 and TRBJ1-6, with 7 bases identical to TRBD1. The CDR3 covers 14 residues. V dropped 5 bases and J dropped 10; count of bases not matched to a gene: 8. Germline values: CDR1 MNHEY, CDR2 SVGAGI. In DNA, the CDR3 is TGTGCCAGCAGTAGACAGGGACAAGGCTCACCCCTCCACTTT. Its protein is CASSRQGQGSPLHF.

J is TRBJ1-2 and V is TRBV6-1, with D possibly matching TRBD1 (6 bases). CDR1 is MNHNS, CDR2 SASEGT, per germline. Trimming removed 3 bases from V and 1 base from J, with 12 bases in between. The CDR3 consists of 15 residues. The CDR3 is CASSEALQGNYGYTF. Here the CDR3 DNA reads TGTGCCAGCAGTGAGGCCTTACAGGGTAACTATGGCTACACCTTC.

This sequence joins TRBV11-3 and TRBJ2-3; a weak D match, TRBD1 (5 bases). This CDR3 contains 14 residues. Trimming left V 5 bases short and J 4 bases short, with 13 bases between. The germline V gene has CDR1 SGHNT and CDR2 YENEEA. The CDR3 reads CASSRRQGADTQYF. The CDR3, as DNA: TGTGCCAGCAGCCGCCGGCAGGGCGCAGATACGCAGTATTTT.

V usage is TRBV19 and J usage is TRBJ1-5; 9 bases agree with TRBD1. Looked up from germline, CDR1 is LNHDA and CDR2 is SQIVND (reference sequence). V dropped 4 bases and J dropped 7; count of bases not matched to a gene: 5. The CDR3 consists of 14 residues. The CDR3 loop reads CASSTQGAGQPQHF. In DNA form, the CDR3 reads TGTGCCAGTAGTACACAGGGGGCCGGACAGCCCCAGCATTTT.

The CDR3 coding sequence is TGTGCCAGCAGTTTACTCTCGGACTATCCCTACAATGAGCAGTTCTTC. The encoded protein is CASSLLSDYPYNEQFF. The J gene is TRBJ2-1, the V gene TRBV28, with D possibly TRBD2 on 6 matching bases. The CDR3 contains 16 residues. Trimming shortened V by 2 bases and J by 2 bases, and 13 bases separated the two germline ends. Germline loops: CDR1 MDHEN, CDR2 SYDVKM.

V gene TRBV5-1 combines with J gene TRBJ2-3; no clear D. Trimming cost V 5 bases and J 0 bases, with 10 bases left between them. Germline V CDR1 and CDR2: SGHRS, YFSETQ. The CDR3 length is 14 residues. This CDR3 reads CASSLTVSTDTQYF. The CDR3 nucleotides read TGCGCCAGCAGTCTCACAGTCAGCACAGATACGCAGTATTTT.

The V gene is TRBV5-1, the J gene TRBJ2-7; 8 bases are shared with TRBD2. Germline CDR1 and CDR2: SGHRS and YFSETQ. This CDR3 has 15 amino acids. Germline trimming cut 6 bases from V and 5 bases from J; bases unmatched to any gene: 13. CDR3 sequence reads: CASTSGGTEPNEQYF. The CDR3 coding sequence is TGCGCCAGCACCTCGGGGGGGACCGAACCTAACGAGCAGTACTTC.

This rearrangement joins TRBV28 to TRBJ2-1; TRBD2 agrees at 7 bases. V was clipped by 2 bases and J by 4 bases; unmatched bases: 5. Germline V CDR1 and CDR2: MDHEN, SYDVKM. This CDR3 is 15 amino acids long. The CDR3 here is CASSLTAGVYNEQFF. The CDR3 DNA is TGTGCCAGCAGTTTAACGGCGGGGGTATACAATGAGCAGTTCTTC.

The chain is built from TRBV10-1 and TRBJ2-7; maybe TRBD1 (5 bases). In germline, CDR1 is WNHNN, CDR2 SYGVQD (reference sequence). The V and J ends lost 0 bases and 2 bases respectively, with 5 bases between them. This CDR3 is built from 13 residues. For the CDR3, the DNA is TGCGCCAGCAGTGAGTCGACAGCCTACGAGCAGTACTTC. It encodes CASSESTAYEQYF.

J is TRBJ2-2 and V is TRBV4-2; D not certain. Trimming shortened V by 1 base and J by 6 bases, and 3 bases separated the two germline ends. CDR1 is LGHNA, CDR2 YNFKEQ, per germline. This CDR3 has 12 amino acids. The DNA for the CDR3 is TGTGCCAGCAGCCAAGCTTCCGGGGAGCTGTTTTTT. Translated, it gives CASSQASGELFF.

Only a few counts were recorded for this clone. The CDR3 here is CASSRPTSGRLYEQYF. For the CDR3, the DNA is TGTGCCAGCAGTCGACCTACTAGCGGGAGGCTTTACGAGCAGTACTTC. The J gene is TRBJ2-7, the V gene TRBV6-2 or TRBV6-3; 12 nucleotides line up with TRBD2. The germline V gene has CDR1 MNHEY and CDR2 SVGEGT. This CDR3 comprises 16 residues. The V segment lost 5 bases and the J segment 4 bases; nucleotides outside the gene matches: 9.

The genes are TRBV5-4 and TRBJ2-1, with D possibly TRBD2 on 6 matching bases. Germline CDR1 SGHNT, CDR2 YYREEE (reference sequence). This CDR3 has 16 amino acids. The V and J ends lost 4 bases and 0 bases respectively, with 14 bases between them. This CDR3 reads CASSPAGRSSYNEQFF. In DNA form, the CDR3 reads TGTGCCAGCAGCCCCGCGGGACGGAGCTCCTACAATGAGCAGTTCTTC.

The chain employs TRBV6-1 and TRBJ2-5; D is possibly TRBD2 (5 bases). V was clipped by 3 bases and J by 5 bases, with 16 bases between them. Germline V gives CDR1 MNHNS, CDR2 SASEGT. The CDR3 has 15 amino acids. The CDR3 sequence is CASSDSGLFKETQYF. Written as DNA, the CDR3 is TGTGCCAGCAGTGATTCGGGATTATTCAAGGAGACCCAGTACTTC.

The V and J genes are TRBV13 and TRBJ2-1; D gene uncertain. From germline, CDR1 is PRHDT and CDR2 FYEKMQ (reference sequence). Trimming removed 5 bases at V and 9 bases at J, with 11 bases between. This CDR3 has 12 amino acids. Written as DNA, the CDR3 is TGTGCCAGCAGCCTCAACATTCTTGAGCAGTTCTTC. Its translation: CASSLNILEQFF.

This chain links TRBV28 with TRBJ2-7, with D uncertain. The germline V gene encodes CDR1 MDHEN and CDR2 SYDVKM. The CDR3 sequence is 14 residues long. V lost 3 bases and J 5 bases, leaving 14 bases between the germline ends. The chain's CDR3 is CASSLVDRANEQYF. CDR3 nucleotide sequence: TGTGCCAGCAGTTTGGTCGATCGCGCCAACGAGCAGTACTTC. The full variable domain, rest sourced from reference TRBV28 and TRBJ2-7, is DVKVTQSSRYLVKRTGEKVFLECVQDMDHENMFWYRQDPGLGLRLIYFSYDVKMKEKGDIPEGYSVSREKKERFSLILESASTNQTSMYLCASSLVDRANEQYFGPGTRLTVT.

The V gene is TRBV25-1, the J gene TRBJ2-7; D perhaps matches TRBD1 (5 bases). Germline CDR1 and CDR2: MGHDK and SYGVNS. Trimming removed 4 bases from V and 1 base from J, with 23 bases in between. The CDR3 contains 18 residues. The CDR3 spells CASSGSPGRTAGSYEQYF. The CDR3 region has the DNA TGTGCCAGCAGTGGATCGCCGGGTAGGACGGCAGGGTCCTACGAGCAGTACTTC.

This chain joins TRBV29-1 and TRBJ2-7, with TRBD1 identical over 10 bases. J gave up 0 bases and V 1 base, and 0 bases lay outside the gene matches. Germline CDR1 is SQVTM and CDR2 is ANQGSEA. CDR3 length: 14 residues. The CDR3 loop reads CSVEGQGASYEQYF. The CDR3 nucleotides read TGCAGCGTTGAAGGACAGGGGGCCTCCTACGAGCAGTACTTC.

This clone was seen only once. V and J are TRBV29-1 and TRBJ1-2; 9 positions agree with TRBD1. The junction had 0 bases not matched to a gene; V was cut back by 7 bases and J by 3 bases. Germline assignment: CDR1 SQVTM and CDR2 ANQGSEA. This CDR3 region has 11 residues. CDR3 amino acids: CSGQGDYGYTF. CDR3 bases: TGCAGCGGACAGGGGGACTATGGCTACACCTTC.

This sequence joins TRBV11-2 and TRBJ2-1; 8 nucleotides match TRBD2. The CDR3 is 14 amino acids. The junction had 9 bases not matched to a gene; V was cut back by 8 bases and J by 6 bases. Germline V gene lookup returns CDR1 SGHAT and CDR2 FQNNGV. CDR3: CASRFGLAGNEQFF. The CDR3 DNA reads as TGTGCCAGCCGTTTCGGCCTAGCGGGCAATGAGCAGTTCTTC. Combining the CDR3 with reference TRBV11-2 and TRBJ2-1 gives the whole variable domain EAGVAQSPRYKIIEKRQSVAFWCNPISGHATLYWYQQILGQGPKLLIQFQNNGVVDDSQLPKDRFSAERLKGVDSTLKIQPAKLEDSAVYLCASRFGLAGNEQFFGPGTRLTVL.

The V and J genes are TRBV5-6 and TRBJ2-3, with 11 bases matching TRBD2. Germline V gene sequence: CDR1 SGHDT, CDR2 YYEEEE. The CDR3 extends over 19 amino acids. The J segment lost 6 bases and the V segment lost 2 bases, leaving 17 bases of the junction unmatched. The CDR3 here is CASSLISAGTSGGGDTQYF. The DNA for the CDR3 is TGTGCCAGCAGCTTAATCTCAGCCGGGACTAGCGGAGGAGGGGATACGCAGTATTTT.

CDR3 residues: CASSLGYQGARYNEQFF. In DNA form, the CDR3 reads TGTGCCAGCAGCTTAGGGTACCAGGGGGCTCGGTACAATGAGCAGTTCTTC. The J gene is TRBJ2-1, the V gene TRBV7-2; TRBD1 agrees at 8 bases. The CDR3 is 17 amino acids. In germline, CDR1 is SGHTA, CDR2 FQGNSA. The trim removed 1 base at V and 4 bases at J, leaving 9 bases unmatched.